The 10 T cell receptor beta chains below all came from one sample that was sequenced in a study of T cell responses to AZD1222 COVID-19 vaccine. The table came from immunoSEQ multiplex PCR; TCRdb's copy has only in-frame clones and leaves some out. The sample has 79,000 or so clones, over 60% seen once. The sequencing used peripheral blood, collected 28 days after the second dose of the MenACWY control vaccine. All receptors derive from an adult who received the MenACWY meningococcal vaccine as a control.

This chain joins TRBV6-5 and TRBJ2-2, with D perhaps being TRBD1 or TRBD2 (6 bases each). This CDR3 has 14 amino acids. Trimming removed 10 bases from V and 4 bases from J, with 16 bases in between. Germline CDR1 and CDR2: MNHEY and SVGAGI. CDR3 DNA: TGTGCCACTCGAACGGGGGCCGGCACCGGGGAGCTGTTTTTT. It codes for CATRTGAGTGELFF.

This rearrangement joins TRBV30 to TRBJ1-6, with D maybe TRBD1 (5 bases). The ends were cut back, 3 bases at V and 7 bases at J, with 10 bases in the middle. The CDR3 runs 13 residues. In germline, CDR1 is GTSNPN, CDR2 SVGIG (reference sequence). CDR3: CAWRDTRNSPLHF. The CDR3 coding sequence is TGTGCCTGGAGGGACACCCGGAATTCACCCCTCCACTTT.

In its sample, this clone was seen a few times. V and J are TRBV28 and TRBJ2-3; a possible D gene is TRBD2 (7 bases). V dropped 2 bases and J dropped 8 bases, with 20 bases sitting between them. The V gene's germline CDR1 is MDHEN and CDR2 SYDVKM. This CDR3 has 16 residues. In nucleotides, the CDR3 is TGTGCCAGCAGTTTAGGGGGGGCGCTAAGACGGGGTACGCAGTATTTT. It specifies CASSLGGALRRGTQYF.

This clone was recorded only once. The CDR3 sequence is CASSIPGTEQFF. CDR3 coding DNA: TGTGCCAGTAGTATCCCCGGGACGGAGCAGTTCTTC. The genes are TRBV19 and TRBJ2-1; either TRBD1 or TRBD2 may supply D (5 bases each). V lost 3 bases to trimming and J lost 10 bases, with 10 bases between them. This CDR3 has 12 residues. Germline values: CDR1 LNHDA, CDR2 SQIVND (reference sequence).

Only one count was recorded for this clone. J is TRBJ1-3 and V is TRBV15; D gene uncertain. Germline CDR1 reads LNHNV; CDR2 reads YYDKDF (reference sequence). V lost 0 bases to trimming and J lost 3 bases, with 9 bases between them. This CDR3 comprises 15 residues. The CDR3 sequence is CATSRERLGGNTIYF. The CDR3 nucleotides are TGTGCCACCAGCAGAGAGAGGCTTGGTGGAAACACCATATATTTT.

The chain carries TRBV6-1 and TRBJ2-1; the match to TRBD2 covers 16 bases. CDR3 length: 19 amino acids. V lost 1 base, J lost 4 bases, and 7 bases stayed unmatched. Germline V gene lookup returns CDR1 MNHNS and CDR2 SASEGT. The chain's CDR3 is CASSEEGQGLAGGYNEQFF. The CDR3 DNA sequence: TGTGCCAGCAGTGAAGAGGGACAGGGACTAGCGGGGGGGTACAATGAGCAGTTCTTC.

This clone was seen a few times. The rearrangement links TRBV20-1 to TRBJ1-3, with D maybe TRBD1 (6 bases). Trimming took 3 bases from V and 7 from J, leaving 13 bases between them. The CDR3 extends over 13 amino acids. Germline loops: CDR1 DFQATT, CDR2 SNEGSKA (reference sequence). The CDR3 DNA reads TGCAGTGCTAGTTCGGAGGGGGGGAACACCATATATTTT. Translation gives CSASSEGGNTIYF.

The J gene is TRBJ1-5, the V gene TRBV12-3 or TRBV12-4, with 7 bases that match TRBD1. The V segment lost 6 bases and the J segment 5 bases; nucleotides outside the gene matches: 4. The CDR3 totals 13 residues. CDR3 residues: CASSQGGHQPQHF. In DNA, the CDR3 is TGTGCCAGCAGCCAGGGGGGTCATCAGCCCCAGCATTTT.

The rearrangement links TRBV28 to TRBJ1-2; possibly TRBD1 for D (6 bases). The CDR3 is 15 amino acids. Germline V gene sequence: CDR1 MDHEN, CDR2 SYDVKM. V was pared by 6 bases and J by 6 bases, with 20 bases between. DNA for the CDR3: TGTGCCAGCAGCCGACCTACCAAGGGGGGGGATGGCTACACCTTC. Protein: CASSRPTKGGDGYTF.

The chain uses TRBV14 and TRBJ1-1; D ambiguous. V lost 8 bases and J lost 10, with 14 bases in between. CDR1 SGHDN and CDR2 FVKESK come from the germline V gene. The CDR3 runs 11 residues. The CDR3 nucleotides read TGTGCCAGCGGATTTGAGGGTGCAGCTTTCTTT. Its translation is CASGFEGAAFF.